This T cell receptor (beta chain) was identified during a study of graft-versus-host responses after intestinal transplantation. About the study: The whole recipient group had anti-thymocyte globulin induction followed by tacrolimus and steroids for around 3 years.

Overall study findings and caveats: Allografts from individuals with graft-donor T cell macrochimerism displayed high graft-versus-host to host-versus-graft clonal ratios. GvH clones surfaced in recipient marrow, some emerging earlier in ileum or blood. The highest levels of circulating GvH clones went along with early declines in HvG clones after transplant.

Generated by immunoSEQ multiplex PCR, the TCRdb table keeps only in-frame clones and is missing some. This repertoire shows roughly 45,000 clones, about 95% found once; its top ten account for 1.5% to 2%. Concerning this clone: Its antigen remains unknown.

Between the trimmed V and J ends, which lost 2 bases and 0 bases, there was a span of 8 bases. The CDR3 has 16 amino acids. The germline V gene has CDR1 MNHEY and CDR2 SVGAGI. The sequence was collected from a human patient who received an intestinal transplant, so some T cells may come from the graft donor. The sequenced sample was PBMCs, obtained more than 310 days after intestinal transplant. The chain joins TRBV6-5 to TRBJ2-6; D unclear. CDR3 in DNA: TGTGCCAGCAGTTACGGGCGGAGCTCTGGGGCCAACGTCCTGACTTTC. This sequence encodes CASSYGRSSGANVLTF.